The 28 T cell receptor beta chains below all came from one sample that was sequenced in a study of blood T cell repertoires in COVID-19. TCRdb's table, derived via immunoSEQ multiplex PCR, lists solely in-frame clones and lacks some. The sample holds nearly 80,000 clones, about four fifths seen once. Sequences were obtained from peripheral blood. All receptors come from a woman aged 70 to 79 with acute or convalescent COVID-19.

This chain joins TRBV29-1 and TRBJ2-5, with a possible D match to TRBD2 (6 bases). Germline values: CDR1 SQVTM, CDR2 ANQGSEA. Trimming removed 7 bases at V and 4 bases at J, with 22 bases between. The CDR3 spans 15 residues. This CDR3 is CSAIPGLASSETQYF. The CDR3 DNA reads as TGCAGCGCGATCCCGGGACTCGCCTCTTCAGAGACCCAGTACTTC.

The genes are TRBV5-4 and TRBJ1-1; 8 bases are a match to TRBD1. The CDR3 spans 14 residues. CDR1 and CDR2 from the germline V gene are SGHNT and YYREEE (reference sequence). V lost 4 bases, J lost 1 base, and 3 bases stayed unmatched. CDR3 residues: CASSHGQGNTEAFF. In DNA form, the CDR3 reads TGTGCCAGCAGCCACGGACAGGGGAACACTGAAGCTTTCTTT.

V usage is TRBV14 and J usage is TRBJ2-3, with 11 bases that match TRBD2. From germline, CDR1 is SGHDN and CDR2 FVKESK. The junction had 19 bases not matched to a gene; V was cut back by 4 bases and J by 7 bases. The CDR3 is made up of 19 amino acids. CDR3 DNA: TGTGCCAGCAGCCCTCGGCCCCCACTAGCGGGAGATTGGAGAAATACGCAGTATTTT. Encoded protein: CASSPRPPLAGDWRNTQYF.

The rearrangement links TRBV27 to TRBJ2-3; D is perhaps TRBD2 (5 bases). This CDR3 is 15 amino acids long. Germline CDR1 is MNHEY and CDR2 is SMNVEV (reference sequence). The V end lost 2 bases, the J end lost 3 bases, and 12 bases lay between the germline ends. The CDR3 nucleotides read TGTGCCAGCAGTTTAAGGACGGGGATTACAGATACGCAGTATTTT. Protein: CASSLRTGITDTQYF.

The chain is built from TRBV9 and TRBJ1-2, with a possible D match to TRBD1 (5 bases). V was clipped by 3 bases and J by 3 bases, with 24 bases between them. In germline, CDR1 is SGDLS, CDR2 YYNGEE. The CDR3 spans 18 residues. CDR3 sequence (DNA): TGTGCCAGCAGCGCAAACCGTCGGCTCGGGGGGAGCGACTATGGCTACACCTTC. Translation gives CASSANRRLGGSDYGYTF. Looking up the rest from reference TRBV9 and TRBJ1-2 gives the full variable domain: DSGVTQTPKHLITATGQRVTLRCSPRSGDLSVYWYQQSLDQGLQFLIQYYNGEERAKGNILERFSAQQFPDLHSELNLSSLELGDSALYFCASSANRRLGGSDYGYTFGSGTRLTVV.

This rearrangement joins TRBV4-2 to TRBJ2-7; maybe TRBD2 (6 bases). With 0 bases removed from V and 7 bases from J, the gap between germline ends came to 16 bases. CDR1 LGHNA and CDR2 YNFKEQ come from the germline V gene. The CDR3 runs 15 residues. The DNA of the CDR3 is TGTGCCAGCAGCCAAGACCCGACTAGGGATCGGGAGCAGTACTTC. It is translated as CASSQDPTRDREQYF.

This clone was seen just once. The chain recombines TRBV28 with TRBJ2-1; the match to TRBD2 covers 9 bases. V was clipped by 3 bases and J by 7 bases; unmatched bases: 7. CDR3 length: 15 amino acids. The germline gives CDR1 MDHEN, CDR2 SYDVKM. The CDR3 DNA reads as TGTGCCAGCAGTTTGGGAGCGGGAGGATTGAATGAGCAGTTCTTC. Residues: CASSLGAGGLNEQFF.

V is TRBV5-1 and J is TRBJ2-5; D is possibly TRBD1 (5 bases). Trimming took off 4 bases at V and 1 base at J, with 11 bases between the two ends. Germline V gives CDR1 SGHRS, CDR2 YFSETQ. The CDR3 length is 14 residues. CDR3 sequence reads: CASSLDNPQETQYF. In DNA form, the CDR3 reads TGCGCCAGCAGCCTGGACAACCCCCAAGAGACCCAGTACTTC.

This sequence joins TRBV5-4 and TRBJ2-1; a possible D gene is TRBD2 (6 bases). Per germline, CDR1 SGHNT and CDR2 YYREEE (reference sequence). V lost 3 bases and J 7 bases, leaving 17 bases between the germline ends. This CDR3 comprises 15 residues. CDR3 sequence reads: CASSSAGPLGNEQFF. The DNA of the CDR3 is TGTGCCAGCAGCTCTGCGGGGCCATTAGGGAATGAGCAGTTCTTC.

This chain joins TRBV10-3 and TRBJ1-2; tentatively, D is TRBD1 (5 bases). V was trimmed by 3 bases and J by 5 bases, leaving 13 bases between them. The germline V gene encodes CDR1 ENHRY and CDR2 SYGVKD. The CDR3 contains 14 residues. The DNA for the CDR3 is TGTGCCATCAGTGACAGGGCCGGGTCATATGGCTACACCTTC. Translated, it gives CAISDRAGSYGYTF.

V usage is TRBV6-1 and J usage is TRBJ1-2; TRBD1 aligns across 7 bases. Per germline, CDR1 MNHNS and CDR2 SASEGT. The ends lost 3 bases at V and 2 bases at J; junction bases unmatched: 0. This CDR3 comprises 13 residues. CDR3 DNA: TGTGCCAGCAGTGAGACAGGGAACTATGGCTACACCTTC. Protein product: CASSETGNYGYTF.

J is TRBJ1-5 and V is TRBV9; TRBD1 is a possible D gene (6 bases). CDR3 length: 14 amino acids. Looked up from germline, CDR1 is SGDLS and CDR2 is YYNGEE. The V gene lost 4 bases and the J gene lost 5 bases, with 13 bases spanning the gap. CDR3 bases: TGTGCCAGCAGCCGCCGAGGGGGGGATCAGCCCCAGCATTTT. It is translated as CASSRRGGDQPQHF.

CDR3: CASSPQEGYSNQPQHF. In nucleotides, the CDR3 is TGTGCCAGCTCACCGCAGGAGGGCTATAGCAATCAGCCCCAGCATTTT. V and J are TRBV18 and TRBJ1-5; D gene unclear. This CDR3 has 16 residues. From germline, CDR1 is KGHSH and CDR2 LQKENI. Trimming stripped 3 bases from V and 0 bases from J, with 12 bases between.

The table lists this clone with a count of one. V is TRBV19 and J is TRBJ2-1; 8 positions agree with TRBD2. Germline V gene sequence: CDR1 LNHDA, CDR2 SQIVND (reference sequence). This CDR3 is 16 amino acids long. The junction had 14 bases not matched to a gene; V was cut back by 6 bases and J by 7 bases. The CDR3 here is CASSPPTGSGDNEQFF. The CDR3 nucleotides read TGTGCCAGTAGCCCCCCGACGGGTAGCGGGGATAATGAGCAGTTCTTC.

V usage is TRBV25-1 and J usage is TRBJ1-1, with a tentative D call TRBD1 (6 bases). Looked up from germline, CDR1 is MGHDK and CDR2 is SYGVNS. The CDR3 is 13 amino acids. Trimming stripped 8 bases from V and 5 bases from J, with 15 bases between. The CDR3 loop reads CASLNTGRTEAFF. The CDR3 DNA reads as TGTGCCAGCTTAAATACAGGGAGAACTGAAGCTTTCTTT.

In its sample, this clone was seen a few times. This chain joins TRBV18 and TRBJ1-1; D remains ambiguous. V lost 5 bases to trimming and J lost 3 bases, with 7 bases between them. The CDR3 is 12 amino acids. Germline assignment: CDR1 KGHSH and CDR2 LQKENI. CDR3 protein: CASSYGDTEAFF. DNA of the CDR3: TGTGCCAGCTCATACGGGGACACTGAAGCTTTCTTT.

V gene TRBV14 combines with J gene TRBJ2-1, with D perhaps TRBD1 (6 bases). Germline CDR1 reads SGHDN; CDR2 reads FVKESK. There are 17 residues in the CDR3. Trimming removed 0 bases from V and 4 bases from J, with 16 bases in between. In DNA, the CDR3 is TGTGCCAGCAGCCAAGATTGGGGGCCCTCCTCTTACAATGAGCAGTTCTTC. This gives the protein CASSQDWGPSSYNEQFF.

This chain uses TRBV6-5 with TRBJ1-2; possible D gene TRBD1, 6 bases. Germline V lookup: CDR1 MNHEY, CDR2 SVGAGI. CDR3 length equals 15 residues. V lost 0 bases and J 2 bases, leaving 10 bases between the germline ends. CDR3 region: CASSYSGQPNYGYTF. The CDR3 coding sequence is TGTGCCAGCAGTTACTCAGGACAGCCGAACTATGGCTACACCTTC.

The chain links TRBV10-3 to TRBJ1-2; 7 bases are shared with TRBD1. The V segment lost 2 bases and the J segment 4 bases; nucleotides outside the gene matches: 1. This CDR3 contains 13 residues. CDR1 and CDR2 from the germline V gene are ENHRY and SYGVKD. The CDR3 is CAISEGDSYGYTF. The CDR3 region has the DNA TGTGCCATCAGTGAGGGGGACAGCTATGGCTACACCTTC.

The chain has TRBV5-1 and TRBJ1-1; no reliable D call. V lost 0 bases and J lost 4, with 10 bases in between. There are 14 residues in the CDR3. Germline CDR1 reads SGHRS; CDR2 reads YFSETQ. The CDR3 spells CASSLVVTSTEAFF. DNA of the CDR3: TGCGCCAGCAGCTTGGTTGTCACTAGCACTGAAGCTTTCTTT. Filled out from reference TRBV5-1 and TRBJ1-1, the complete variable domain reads KAGVTQTPRYLIKTRGQQVTLSCSPISGHRSVSWYQQTPGQGLQFLFEYFSETQRNKGNFPGRFSGRQFSNSRSEMNVSTLELGDSALYLCASSLVVTSTEAFFGQGTRLTVV.

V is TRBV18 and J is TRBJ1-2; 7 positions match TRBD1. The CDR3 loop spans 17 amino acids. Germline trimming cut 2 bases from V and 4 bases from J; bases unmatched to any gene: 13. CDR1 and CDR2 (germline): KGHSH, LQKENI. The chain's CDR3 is CASSPVPQTGVSYGYTF. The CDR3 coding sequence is TGTGCCAGCTCACCAGTTCCCCAAACAGGGGTCAGCTATGGCTACACCTTC. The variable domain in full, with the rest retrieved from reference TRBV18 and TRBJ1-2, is NAGVMQNPRHLVRRRGQEARLRCSPMKGHSHVYWYRQLPEEGLKFMVYLQKENIIDESGMPKERFSAEFPKEGPSILRIQQVVRGDSAAYFCASSPVPQTGVSYGYTFGSGTRLTVV.

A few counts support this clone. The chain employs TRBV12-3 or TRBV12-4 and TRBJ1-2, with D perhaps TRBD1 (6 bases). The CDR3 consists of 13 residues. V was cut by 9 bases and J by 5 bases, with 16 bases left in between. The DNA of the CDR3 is TGTGCCAGTACCTCGGGGACACAATATGGCTACACCTTC. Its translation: CASTSGTQYGYTF.

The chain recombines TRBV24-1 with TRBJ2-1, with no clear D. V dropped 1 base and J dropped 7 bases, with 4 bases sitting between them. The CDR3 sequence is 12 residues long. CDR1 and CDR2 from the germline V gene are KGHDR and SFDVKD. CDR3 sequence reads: CATSDFSNEQFF. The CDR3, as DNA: TGTGCCACCAGTGATTTCTCTAATGAGCAGTTCTTC.

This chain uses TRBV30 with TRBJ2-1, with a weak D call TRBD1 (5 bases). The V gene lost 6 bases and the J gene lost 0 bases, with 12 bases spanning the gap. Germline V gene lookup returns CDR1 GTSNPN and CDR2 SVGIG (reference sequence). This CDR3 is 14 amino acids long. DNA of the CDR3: TGTGCCTGTCACAGGAGCCTCTCCTACAATGAGCAGTTCTTC. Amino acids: CACHRSLSYNEQFF.

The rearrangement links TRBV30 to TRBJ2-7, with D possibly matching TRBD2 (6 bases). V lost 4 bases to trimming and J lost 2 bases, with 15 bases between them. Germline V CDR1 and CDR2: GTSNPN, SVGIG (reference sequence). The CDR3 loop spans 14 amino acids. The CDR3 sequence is CAWTKGGPPYEQYF. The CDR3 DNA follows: TGTGCCTGGACCAAGGGAGGTCCCCCCTACGAGCAGTACTTC.

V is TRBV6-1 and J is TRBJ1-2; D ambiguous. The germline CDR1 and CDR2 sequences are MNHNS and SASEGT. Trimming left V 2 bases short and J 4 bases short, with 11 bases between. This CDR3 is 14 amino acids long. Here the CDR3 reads CASSEQQLSYGYTF. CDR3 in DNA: TGTGCCAGCAGTGAACAACAGCTTTCCTATGGCTACACCTTC.

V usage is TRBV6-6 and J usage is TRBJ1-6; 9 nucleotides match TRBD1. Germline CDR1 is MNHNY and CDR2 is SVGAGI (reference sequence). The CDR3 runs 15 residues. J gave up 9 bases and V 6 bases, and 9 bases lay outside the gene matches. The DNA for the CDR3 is TGTGCCAGCAGCCGAGAGGGACAGGGAGGTTCACCCCTCCACTTT. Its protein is CASSREGQGGSPLHF.

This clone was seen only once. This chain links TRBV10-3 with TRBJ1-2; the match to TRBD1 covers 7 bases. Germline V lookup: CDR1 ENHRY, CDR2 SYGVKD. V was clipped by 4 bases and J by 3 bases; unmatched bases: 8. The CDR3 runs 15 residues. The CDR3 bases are TGTGCCATCAGTGGATGGACAGGTCTAGACTATGGCTACACCTTC. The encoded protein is CAISGWTGLDYGYTF.